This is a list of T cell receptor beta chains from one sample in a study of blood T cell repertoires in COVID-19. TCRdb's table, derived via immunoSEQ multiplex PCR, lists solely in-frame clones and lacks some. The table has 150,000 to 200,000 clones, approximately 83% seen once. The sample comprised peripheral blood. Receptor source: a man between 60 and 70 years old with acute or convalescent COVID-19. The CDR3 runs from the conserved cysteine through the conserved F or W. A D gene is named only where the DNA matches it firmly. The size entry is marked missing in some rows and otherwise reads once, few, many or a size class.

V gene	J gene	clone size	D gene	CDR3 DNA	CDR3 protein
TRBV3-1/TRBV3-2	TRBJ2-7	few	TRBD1	TGTGCCAGCAGCCAGGCCCCGGGGACAGGGTCCTACGAGCAGTACTTC	CASSQAPGTGSYEQYF
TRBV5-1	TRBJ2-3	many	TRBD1	TGCGCCAGCAGCCCCTGGGGACAGGGGACAGATACGCAGTATTTT	CASSPWGQGTDTQYF
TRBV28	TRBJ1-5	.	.	TGTGCCAGCAGTTTCGTTGTCCGCGGCAATCAGCCCCAGCATTTT	CASSFVVRGNQPQHF
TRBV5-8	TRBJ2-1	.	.	TGTGCCAGCAGCTCCGGGACTGCAGACGACAATGAGCAGTTCTTC	CASSSGTADDNEQFF
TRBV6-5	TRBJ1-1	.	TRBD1	TGTGCCAGCAGGGCCGGGACAGCGAACACTGAAGCTTTCTTT	CASRAGTANTEAFF
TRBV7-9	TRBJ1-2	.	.	TGTGCCAGCAGCGCCAATACAGGGAGTGGCTACACCTTC	CASSANTGSGYTF
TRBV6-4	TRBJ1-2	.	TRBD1	TGTGCCAGCAGTGATAACCGGGGCGACAGGGGCAGGGGCTACACCTTC	CASSDNRGDRGRGYTF
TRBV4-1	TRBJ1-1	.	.	TGCGCCAGCAGCCAAGAGAGTATCGTGAACACTGAAGCTTTCTTT	CASSQESIVNTEAFF
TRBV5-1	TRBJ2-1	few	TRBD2	TGCGCCAGCAGCGTTACTAGCGGGGCCTACAATGAGCAGTTCTTC	CASSVTSGAYNEQFF
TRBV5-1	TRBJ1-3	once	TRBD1	TGCGCCAGCAGCCTTACAGGGGGCTACTCTGGAAACACCATATATTTT	CASSLTGGYSGNTIYF
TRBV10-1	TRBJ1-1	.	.	TGCGCCAGCAGCGCAGTCAGGGGAGACACTGAAGCTTTCTTT	CASSAVRGDTEAFF
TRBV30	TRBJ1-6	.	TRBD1	TGTGCCTTAACGGTAGGGGGCGATTCACCCCTCCACTTT	CALTVGGDSPLHF
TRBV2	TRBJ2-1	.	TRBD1	TGTGCCAGCAGCGACAGGGTCAATGAGCAGTTCTTC	CASSDRVNEQFF
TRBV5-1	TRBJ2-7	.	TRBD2	TGCGCCAGCAGCTTGCTAGCGGGAGGCTCCTACGAGCAGTACTTC	CASSLLAGGSYEQYF
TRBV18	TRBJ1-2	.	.	TGTGCCAGCTCCCCTACATACGGACTAGGGGACACCTTC	CASSPTYGLGDTF
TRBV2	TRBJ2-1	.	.	TGTGCCAGCCGGGGATGGGGTGAGCAGTTCTTC	CASRGWGEQFF
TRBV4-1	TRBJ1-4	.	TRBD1	TGCGCCAGCAGCCAAGCTCTATGGGACAGGGGCAATGAAAAACTGTTTTTT	CASSQALWDRGNEKLFF
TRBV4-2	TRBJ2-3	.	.	TGTGCCAGCAGCCACATGGGGAGGTTTGCAGATACGCAGTATTTT	CASSHMGRFADTQYF
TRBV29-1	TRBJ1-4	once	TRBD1	TGCAGCGTGGGACAGGGAGTTATAGCAACTAATGAAAAACTGTTTTTT	CSVGQGVIATNEKLFF
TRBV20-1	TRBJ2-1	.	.	TGCAGTGCTAGTCCCCTTTACAATGAGCAGTTCTTC	CSASPLYNEQFF
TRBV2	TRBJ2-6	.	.	TGTGCCAGCAGTGAAGGTAGATCTGGGGCCAACGTCCTGACTTTC	CASSEGRSGANVLTF
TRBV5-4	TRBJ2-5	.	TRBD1	TGTGCCAGCAGCGCGGCAGGGGGCTTTCAAGAGACCCAGTACTTC	CASSAAGGFQETQYF
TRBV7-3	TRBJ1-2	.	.	TGTGCCAGCAGCCCACAGGGAATAGACTATGGCTACACCTTC	CASSPQGIDYGYTF
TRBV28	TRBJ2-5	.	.	TGTGCCAGCAGTTTATTTGGGCTGTCCACCCTGCACCAAGAGACCCAGTACTTC	CASSLFGLSTLHQETQYF
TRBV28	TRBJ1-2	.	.	TGTGCCAGCAGTTTACAGTCAGGGTTCTTTGGCTACACCTTC	CASSLQSGFFGYTF
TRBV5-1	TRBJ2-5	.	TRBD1	TGCGCCAGCAGCTTCCAGGGGGAAGAGACCCAGTACTTC	CASSFQGEETQYF
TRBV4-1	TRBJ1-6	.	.	TGCGCCAGCAGCCAAGATTTTGGGCGGGGGGGAACCTATAATTCACCCCTCCACTTT	CASSQDFGRGGTYNSPLHF
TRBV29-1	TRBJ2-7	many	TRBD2	TGCAGCGTTGAAGCTCCTAGCGGCTACGAGCAGTACTTC	CSVEAPSGYEQYF
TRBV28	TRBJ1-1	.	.	TGTGCCAGCAGTCCCGGGACTCAGGCGGCTGAAGCTTTCTTT	CASSPGTQAAEAFF
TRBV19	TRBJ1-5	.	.	TGTGCCAGTCTGTCGGGGCCAGGGGAAGGTCAGCCCCAGCATTTT	CASLSGPGEGQPQHF
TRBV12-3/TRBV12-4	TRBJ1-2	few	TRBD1	TGTGCCAGCTCAGGGGGCTACTATGGCTACACCTTC	CASSGGYYGYTF
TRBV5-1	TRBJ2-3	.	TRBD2	TGCGCCAGCAGGAAACTAGCGAGCGCAGATACGCAGTATTTT	CASRKLASADTQYF
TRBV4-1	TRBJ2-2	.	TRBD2	TGCGCCAGCAGCCAGACTAGCGGGAGATTCGGGGAGCTGTTTTTT	CASSQTSGRFGELFF
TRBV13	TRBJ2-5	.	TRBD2	TGTGCCAGCAGCTTACTAGCGGATCAAGAGACCCAGTACTTC	CASSLLADQETQYF
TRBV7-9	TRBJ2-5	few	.	TGTGCCAGCAGCCCAAGGTTGACAGATCCTGGGACCCAGTACTTC	CASSPRLTDPGTQYF
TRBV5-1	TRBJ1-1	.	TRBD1	TGCGCCAGCAGCCGCCTAGGGACAGGGAGGACTGAAGCTTTCTTT	CASSRLGTGRTEAFF
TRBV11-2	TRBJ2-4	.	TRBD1	TGTGCCAGCAGCTTAGATTCCTCAATGGGACAGATAGCCAAAAACATTCAGTACTTC	CASSLDSSMGQIAKNIQYF
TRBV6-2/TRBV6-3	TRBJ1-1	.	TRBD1	TGTGCCAGCAGCACAGGGGGCCTGAACACTGAAGCTTTCTTT	CASSTGGLNTEAFF
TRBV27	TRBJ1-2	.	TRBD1	TGTGCCAGCAGTAGGACAGGGCATTCTAACTATGGCTACACCTTC	CASSRTGHSNYGYTF
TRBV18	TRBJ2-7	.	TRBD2	TGTGCCAGCTCACTTAGCGGGAGAGGTTACGAGCAGTACTTC	CASSLSGRGYEQYF
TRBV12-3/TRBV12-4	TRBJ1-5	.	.	TGTGCCAGCAGTCTGGAGAGCAATCAGCCCCAGCATTTT	CASSLESNQPQHF